This TCR beta chain comes out of a study of beta chain features in type 1 diabetes. Concerning this clone: The antigen is not known.

The entirety of the isolated RNA underwent reverse transcription, so expressed TCRB transcripts were sequenced. Generated by immunoSEQ multiplex PCR, the TCRdb table keeps only in-frame clones and is missing some. The table shows some 350,000 clones, with 13% occurring only once. CDR1 is SGHRS, CDR2 YFSETQ, per germline. This CDR3 contains 16 residues. V was clipped by 1 base and J by 2 bases, with 13 bases between them. Whole-study findings and limits: There was a moderate but significant shortening of TCRB CDR3s in all four CD4+ subsets of Type 1 diabetes patients.

The specimen was naive CD4+ T cells from blood. V gene TRBV5-1 combines with J gene TRBJ2-1, with D maybe TRBD2 (7 bases). This sequence was found in a woman between 18 and 29 years old with type 1 diabetes. The CDR3 loop is CASSLREGGAYNEQFF. CDR3 DNA sequence: TGCGCCAGCAGCTTGAGGGAAGGGGGGGCCTACAATGAGCAGTTCTTC. Together with reference TRBV5-1 and TRBJ2-1, the CDR3 gives the full variable domain: KAGVTQTPRYLIKTRGQQVTLSCSPISGHRSVSWYQQTPGQGLQFLFEYFSETQRNKGNFPGRFSGRQFSNSRSEMNVSTLELGDSALYLCASSLREGGAYNEQFFGPGTRLTVL.